The entry below describes one T cell receptor beta chain. The data derive from a study of cytotoxic CD8 clonotypes in ibrutinib-treated CLL. With 5 bases removed from V and 5 bases from J, the gap between germline ends came to 9 bases. Germline-derived CDR1 and CDR2 are KGHSH and LQKENI. This CDR3 contains 12 residues. Sequencing was designed to attain a depth spanning 1 in 200,000 to 1 in 1 million T cells. Clones were sequenced by immunoSEQ multiplex PCR, and TCRdb holds only the in-frame ones, with some missing. The profile shows roughly 180,000 clones, around 80% of them singletons. The receptor comes from a human donor with chronic lymphocytic leukemia. Sequenced here: PBMCs, sampled after 24 months of ibrutinib treatment. This sequence joins TRBV18 and TRBJ2-5; D gene unclear. The chain's CDR3 is CASSIDRETQYF. The CDR3 region has the DNA TGTGCCAGCTCAATAGACCGGGAGACCCAGTACTTC.